This entry lists 32 T cell receptor beta chains sequenced from one sample in a study of Graves' ophthalmopathy and Graves' hyperthyroidism. Amplification targeted the TCR beta CDR3 regions, with RNA transcripts as the source material. First-round RT-PCR relied on HTBI primers, and a second-round multiplex PCR came next. TCRdb processed the multiplex PCR reads anew with MiXCR; each CDR3 protein has one entry. The data show 900,000 to 1,200,000 distinct CDR3 sequences, with about 36% seen just once and 11% held by the top ten. The sample was peripheral blood or thyroid tissue (not recorded which). Source of these receptors: an adult man with Graves' hyperthyroidism.

This clonotype was found many times. This chain joins TRBV20-1 and TRBJ1-1, with 7 bases lining up with TRBD1. V shed 0 bases and J 5 bases; nucleotides not matched to a gene: 9. The germline CDR1 and CDR2 sequences are DFQATT and SNEGSKA (reference sequence). The CDR3 spans 15 residues. CDR3 coding DNA: TGCAGTGCTAGAGATCCGACAGGGTGGGGAACTGAAGCTTTCTTT. This translates into CSARDPTGWGTEAFF.

With regard to this clonotype: This clone may be a read error of a much larger clone one base away. This rearrangement joins TRBV11-2 to TRBJ1-1; TRBD1 is a possible D gene (6 bases). The CDR3 contains 13 residues. Germline V lookup: CDR1 SGHAT, CDR2 FQNNGV. CDR3 amino acids: CASSVRGREQGGF. CDR3 nucleotides: TGTGCCAGCAGCGTCCGGGGCAGGGAACAGGGCGGGTTT.

The chain combines TRBV15 with TRBJ1-1; perhaps TRBD1 as D (5 bases). Germline CDR1 is LNHNV and CDR2 is YYDKDF (reference sequence). The CDR3 totals 16 residues. V lost 0 bases and J 7 bases, leaving 18 bases between the germline ends. CDR3 bases: TGTGCCACCAGCAGAGATCTTAGTAGGGACGGAGATGAAGCTTTCTTT. This gives the protein CATSRDLSRDGDEAFF.

Written as DNA, the CDR3 is TGTGCCAGCACCGGGGAGACAGGGTACGGCACTGAAGCTTTCTTT. This encodes CASTGETGYGTEAFF. V is TRBV7-8 and J is TRBJ1-1, with TRBD1 matching over 7 bases. The CDR3 consists of 15 residues. V gave up 7 bases and J gave up 4 bases; unmatched junction bases: 12. From germline, CDR1 is SGHVS and CDR2 FQNEAQ. The full variable domain, with the rest looked up from reference TRBV7-8 and TRBJ1-1, is GAGVSQSPRYKVAKRGQDVALRCDPISGHVSLFWYQQALGQGPEFLTYFQNEAQLDKSGLPSDRFFAERPEGSVSTLKIQRTQQEDSAVYLCASTGETGYGTEAFFGQGTRLTVV.

Comment on this clonotype: Compared with germline, one end of the junction differs, possibly owing to a read error. This rearrangement joins TRBV14 to TRBJ2-7; D call uncertain. Germline CDR1 and CDR2: SGHDN and FVKESK. The CDR3 covers 12 residues. The CDR3 loop is CASNQGGREQYF. CDR3 coding DNA: TGTGCCAGCAACCAAGGCGGTAGAGAGCAGTACTTC.

At least ten counts were recorded for this clonotype. The chain recombines TRBV7-9 with TRBJ2-2; perhaps TRBD1 as D (6 bases). V lost 8 bases and J 5 bases, leaving 15 bases between the germline ends. The CDR3 has 14 residues. Per the germline V gene, CDR1 is SEHNR and CDR2 is FQNEAQ (reference sequence). DNA of the CDR3: TGTGCCAGCCACCATCAGGGGTGGACCGGGGAGCTGTTTTTT. It codes for CASHHQGWTGELFF. Drawing the rest from reference TRBV7-9 and TRBJ2-2, the complete variable domain is DTGVSQNPRHKITKRGQNVTFRCDPISEHNRLYWYRQTLGQGPEFLTYFQNEAQLEKSRLLSDRFSAERPKGSFSTLEIQRTEQGDSAMYLCASHHQGWTGELFFGEGSRLTVL.

The V gene is TRBV7-2, the J gene TRBJ2-7; 9 bases match TRBD1. Germline CDR1 SGHTA, CDR2 FQGNSA. CDR3 length: 15 amino acids. V lost 2 bases, J lost 3 bases, and 5 bases stayed unmatched. In DNA form, the CDR3 reads TGTGCCAGCAGCTTAAATCTGGACAGGGGCTACGAGCAGTACTTC. Residues: CASSLNLDRGYEQYF.

This clonotype showed up many times. This rearrangement joins TRBV5-8 to TRBJ1-6; tentatively, D is TRBD1 (5 bases). Trimming removed 4 bases from V and 11 bases from J, with 16 bases in between. The CDR3 sequence is 14 residues long. Germline V gene data show CDR1 as SGHTS and CDR2 as YDEGEE. The CDR3 here is CASSRDSLRAPLHF. The CDR3 bases are TGTGCCAGCAGCCGCGACAGTCTGCGGGCACCCCTCCACTTT.

This clonotype was observed many times. The gene calls are TRBV10-1 and TRBJ1-1; D gene ambiguous. This CDR3 spans 12 amino acids. Trimming left V 5 bases short and J 8 bases short, with 12 bases between. Germline values: CDR1 WNHNN, CDR2 SYGVQD (reference sequence). CDR3 bases: TGCGCCAGCAGTAACGAACTAAGAGAAGCTTTCTTT. It is translated as CASSNELREAFF.

Only a few counts were recorded for this clonotype. The V call is TRBV6-5, the J call TRBJ1-1, with 8 positions matching TRBD1. CDR1 is MNHEY, CDR2 SVGAGI, per germline. The ends lost 5 bases at V and 1 base at J; junction bases unmatched: 3. This CDR3 has 14 amino acids. Here the CDR3 reads CASSDGTGNTEAFF. The CDR3 coding sequence is TGTGCCAGCAGTGACGGGACAGGGAACACTGAAGCTTTCTTT.

The chain links TRBV12-5 to TRBJ1-1; TRBD1 aligns across 8 bases. The CDR3 has 14 residues. V was clipped by 6 bases and J by 4 bases; unmatched bases: 7. Looked up from germline, CDR1 is LGHNT and CDR2 is FRNRAP. CDR3 sequence reads: CASGSGQGVTEAFF. The CDR3 region has the DNA TGTGCTAGTGGATCCGGACAGGGAGTCACTGAAGCTTTCTTT.

This clonotype was recorded many times. The chain couples TRBV7-9 to TRBJ1-4; D might be TRBD1 (5 bases). V was pared by 5 bases and J by 13 bases, with 11 bases between. Germline V lookup: CDR1 SEHNR, CDR2 FQNEAQ (reference sequence). The CDR3 runs to 11 residues. CDR3 sequence: CASSRDLSLFF. The CDR3 nucleotides read TGTGCCAGCAGCCGGGACCTATCACTGTTTTTT.

In this sample, this clonotype turned up a few times. This chain uses TRBV5-1 with TRBJ2-5, with D hard to call. Trimming took off 5 bases at V and 4 bases at J, with 9 bases between the two ends. The CDR3 sequence is 12 residues long. Per the germline V gene, CDR1 is SGHRS and CDR2 is YFSETQ. DNA of the CDR3: TGCGCCAGCAGTACCCCATCAGAGACCCAGTACTTC. It specifies CASSTPSETQYF.

This clonotype was counted many times. The V gene is TRBV7-9, the J gene TRBJ1-1, with TRBD1 matching over 9 bases. V dropped 3 bases and J dropped 10; count of bases not matched to a gene: 3. The CDR3 is 12 residues long. Germline lookup yields CDR1 SEHNR and CDR2 FQNEAQ (reference sequence). The CDR3 is CASSFDRGVAFF. CDR3 in DNA: TGTGCCAGCAGCTTTGACAGGGGGGTAGCTTTCTTT.

V and J are TRBV9 and TRBJ1-1, with 8 bases matching TRBD1. CDR3 length: 16 amino acids. V shed 0 bases and J 11 bases; nucleotides not matched to a gene: 15. Germline V gives CDR1 SGDLS, CDR2 YYNGEE. CDR3 in DNA: TGTGCCAGCAGCGTAGTCCCTCAGGGGGCGCATTTGCAGGCTTTCTTT. Translating it yields CASSVVPQGAHLQAFF.

This clonotype appeared many times. Written as DNA, the CDR3 is TGTGCCATCAGACAGGATATGAACACTGAAGCTTTCTTT. Amino acid sequence: CAIRQDMNTEAFF. The rearrangement uses TRBV10-3 and TRBJ1-1; the D gene is possibly TRBD1 (5 bases). Trimming stripped 6 bases from V and 0 bases from J, with 8 bases between. Germline V lookup: CDR1 ENHRY, CDR2 SYGVKD. The CDR3 runs to 13 residues.

This sequence joins TRBV7-2 and TRBJ2-7; D uncertain. V shed 5 bases and J shed 5 bases, with 13 bases lying between them. Germline V gene lookup returns CDR1 SGHTA and CDR2 FQGNSA. This CDR3 contains 13 residues. CDR3 DNA sequence: TGTGCCAGCAGCGCCGACTCTGGTAACGAGCAGTACTTC. This sequence encodes CASSADSGNEQYF.

This clonotype was seen many times. The V gene is TRBV7-2, the J gene TRBJ1-6, with no clear D. Deletions cut 5 bases from V and 4 bases from J, with 12 bases between. Per the germline V gene, CDR1 is SGHTA and CDR2 is FQGNSA. This CDR3 comprises 15 residues. CDR3 protein: CASSVGREYNSPLHF. In DNA, the CDR3 is TGTGCCAGCAGCGTAGGACGGGAATATAATTCACCCCTCCACTTT.

This clonotype was counted ten times or more. Here the CDR3 DNA reads TGTGCCAGCACCCTATTTCGGGACACTGAAGCTTTCTTT. Translation: CASTLFRDTEAFF. The chain uses TRBV12-3 or TRBV12-4 and TRBJ1-1; D unresolved. CDR3 length: 13 amino acids. V lost 7 bases to trimming and J lost 3 bases, with 12 bases between them.

In its sample, this clonotype was seen a few times. The rearrangement links TRBV25-1 to TRBJ2-1, with 9 nucleotides matching TRBD1. Losses at the gene ends were 5 bases for V and 4 bases for J; bases not matched to a gene: 9. From germline, CDR1 is MGHDK and CDR2 SYGVNS. This CDR3 spans 16 amino acids. The CDR3, as DNA: TGTGCCAGCAGTTCCCTCGGGGGACAGGGTTACAATGAGCAGTTCTTC. Protein: CASSSLGGQGYNEQFF.

Many counts were recorded for this clonotype. The chain has TRBV25-1 and TRBJ1-5, with a weak D call TRBD1 (6 bases). The CDR3 covers 15 residues. From germline, CDR1 is MGHDK and CDR2 SYGVNS. V was clipped by 5 bases and J by 5 bases, with 16 bases between them. CDR3 in amino acids: CASSSLGAEDQPQHF. CDR3 nucleotide sequence: TGTGCCAGCAGTTCCCTGGGGGCCGAAGATCAGCCCCAGCATTTT. The full variable domain, with the rest looked up from reference TRBV25-1 and TRBJ1-5, is EADIYQTPRYLVIGTGKKITLECSQTMGHDKMYWYQQDPGMELHLIHYSYGVNSTEKGDLSSESTVSRIRTEHFPLTLESARPSHTSQYLCASSSLGAEDQPQHFGDGTRLSIL.

V gene TRBV27 combines with J gene TRBJ1-6; a weak D match, TRBD1 (6 bases). The CDR3 runs 14 residues. V lost 4 bases, J lost 9 bases, and 13 bases lay in between. CDR1 is MNHEY, CDR2 SMNVEV, per germline (reference sequence). The CDR3 DNA sequence: TGTGCCAGCAGTTCTACGGACAGTTTTTCACCCCTCCACTTT. This translates into CASSSTDSFSPLHF.

In this sample, this clonotype turned up a few times. The chain couples TRBV5-6 to TRBJ2-7, with D tentatively TRBD1 or TRBD2 (6 bases each). CDR3 size: 15 residues. V lost 0 bases and J lost 7, with 17 bases in between. Germline V CDR1 and CDR2: SGHDT, YYEEEE. The CDR3 here is CASSLAGRGVGEQYF. The CDR3 nucleotides are TGTGCCAGCAGCTTGGCGGGAAGGGGGGTGGGGGAGCAGTACTTC.

This clonotype has at least ten counts. CDR3 sequence: CASSVARDTAYGYTF. The CDR3 DNA follows: TGTGCCAGCAGCGTAGCTCGGGACACGGCCTATGGCTACACCTTC. The chain carries TRBV9 and TRBJ1-2, with a tentative D call TRBD1 (6 bases). The CDR3 sequence is 15 residues long. Germline loops: CDR1 SGDLS, CDR2 YYNGEE. Trimming shortened V by 0 bases and J by 4 bases, and 13 bases separated the two germline ends.

CDR3: CASSPPGQGLYQPQHF. The CDR3 DNA is TGTGCCAGCAGCCCTCCGGGACAGGGTTTATACCAGCCCCAGCATTTT. The chain links TRBV7-8 to TRBJ1-5, with TRBD1 identical over 9 bases. Germline CDR1 reads SGHVS; CDR2 reads FQNEAQ. The V segment lost 5 bases and the J segment 7 bases; nucleotides outside the gene matches: 12. There are 16 residues in the CDR3.

This clonotype was found a few times. The chain has TRBV6-5 and TRBJ1-2; D remains unclear. Trimming stripped 2 bases from V and 3 bases from J, with 13 bases between. CDR3 size: 15 residues. CDR1 and CDR2 (germline): MNHEY, SVGAGI. CDR3 nucleotide sequence: TGTGCCAGCAGTTACCAGTATTCGGGGTACTATGGCTACACCTTC. Translating it yields CASSYQYSGYYGYTF.

V is TRBV5-8 and J is TRBJ1-6, with a tentative D call TRBD1 (5 bases). The CDR3 totals 15 residues. Germline V CDR1 and CDR2: SGHTS, YDEGEE. V lost 1 base and J lost 10, with 15 bases in between. CDR3 nucleotides: TGTGCCAGCAGCTTGAGAGGGGCGCTGATATCACCCCTCCACTTT. It codes for CASSLRGALISPLHF.

The rearrangement joins TRBV6-5 to TRBJ2-7; TRBD1 agrees at 7 bases. With 2 bases clipped from V and 6 bases from J, the junction kept 4 bases outside the gene matches. The CDR3 is 13 residues long. Germline values: CDR1 MNHEY, CDR2 SVGAGI. The DNA of the CDR3 is TGTGCCAGCAGTTACAGGGACAGCCGCGAGCAGTACTTC. It translates to CASSYRDSREQYF.

As for this clonotype: Since a much larger clone is just one base distant, this may be a read error. The gene calls are TRBV12-3 or TRBV12-4 and TRBJ1-5; tentatively, D is TRBD1 (6 bases). Trimming took off 4 bases at V and 7 bases at J, with 20 bases between the two ends. The CDR3 contains 16 residues. In DNA form, the CDR3 reads TGTGCCAGCAGTTACGATTGGGGGAATCAGGGGCAGCCCCAGCATTTT. Its protein product is CASSYDWGNQGQPQHF.

The V and J genes are TRBV7-9 and TRBJ1-4; 9 nucleotides match TRBD1. J lost 5 bases, V lost 4 bases, and 8 bases had no gene match. Germline V gene data show CDR1 as SEHNR and CDR2 as FQNEAQ (reference sequence). CDR3 size: 16 residues. CDR3 nucleotides: TGTGCCAGCAGCTACGGGGACAGGGCGGGGAATGAAAAACTGTTTTTT. This sequence encodes CASSYGDRAGNEKLFF. Filled out from reference TRBV7-9 and TRBJ1-4, the complete variable domain reads DTGVSQNPRHKITKRGQNVTFRCDPISEHNRLYWYRQTLGQGPEFLTYFQNEAQLEKSRLLSDRFSAERPKGSFSTLEIQRTEQGDSAMYLCASSYGDRAGNEKLFFGSGTQLSVL.

The chain links TRBV15 to TRBJ1-5; unclear D gene. The V end was cut by 3 bases, the J end by 6 bases, with 15 bases between. CDR3 length: 15 amino acids. Germline V CDR1 and CDR2: LNHNV, YYDKDF (reference sequence). The DNA of the CDR3 is TGTGCCACCAGCAGTTTATCGGGGTTCAGTCAGCCCCAGCATTTT. Translation: CATSSLSGFSQPQHF.

This rearrangement joins TRBV29-1 to TRBJ2-5; D remains unclear. Trimming removed 8 bases from V and 5 bases from J, with 15 bases in between. There are 12 residues in the CDR3. The germline CDR1 and CDR2 sequences are SQVTM and ANQGSEA. CDR3 sequence reads: CSFKVDGETQYF. The CDR3 DNA sequence: TGCAGCTTCAAGGTCGATGGCGAGACCCAGTACTTC.